The clone carrying this TCR beta chain was counted only a few times. Its matching antigen is unknown. Trimming stripped 6 bases from V and 3 bases from J, with 15 bases between. The CDR3 loop spans 15 amino acids. Germline V CDR1 and CDR2: SGDLS, YYNGEE. The record originates from a study of CD8 T cells in ankylosing spondylitis. Scientists made TCR beta libraries using quantitative 5'-RACE with molecular barcodes. TCRdb re-derived calls from the 5' RACE reads in MiXCR, one entry per CDR3 protein. The sample has 800,000 to 900,000 distinct CDR3 sequences, approximately 12% seen once. Study findings and constraints: Characteristic of ankylosing spondylitis blood, it appeared, was a TCR beta motif comprising several highly homologous variants. Disease-linked clones reportedly showed significant enrichment in matched ankylosing spondylitis synovial fluid.

The chain is built from TRBV9 and TRBJ2-2, with a possible D match to TRBD2 (6 bases). The TCR sequence derives from a male donor with ankylosing spondylitis. The sequenced material came from blood, either unsorted or a sorted T cell fraction (not recorded which). In nucleotides, the CDR3 is TGTGCCAGCACCTACTTCGGGGAGGACACCGGGGAGCTGTTTTTT. It specifies CASTYFGEDTGELFF.